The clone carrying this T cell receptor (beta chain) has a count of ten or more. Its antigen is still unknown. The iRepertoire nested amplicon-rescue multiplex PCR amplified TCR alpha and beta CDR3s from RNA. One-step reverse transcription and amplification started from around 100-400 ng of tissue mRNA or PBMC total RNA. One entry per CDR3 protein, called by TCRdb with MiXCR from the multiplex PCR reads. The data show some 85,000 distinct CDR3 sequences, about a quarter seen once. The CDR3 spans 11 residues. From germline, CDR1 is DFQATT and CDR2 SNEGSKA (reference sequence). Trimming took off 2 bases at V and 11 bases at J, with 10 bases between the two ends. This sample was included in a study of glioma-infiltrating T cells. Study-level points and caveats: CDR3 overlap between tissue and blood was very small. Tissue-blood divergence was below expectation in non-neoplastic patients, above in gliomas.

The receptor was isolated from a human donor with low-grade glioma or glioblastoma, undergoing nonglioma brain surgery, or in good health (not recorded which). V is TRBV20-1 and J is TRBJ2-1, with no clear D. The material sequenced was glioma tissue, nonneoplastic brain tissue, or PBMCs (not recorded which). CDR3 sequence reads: CSARLVPQQFF. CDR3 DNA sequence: TGCAGTGCTAGACTCGTTCCCCAGCAGTTCTTC.